Following are 21 T cell receptor beta chains from one sample sequenced in a study of T cells after yellow fever vaccination. MiXCR, applied by TCRdb to the 5' RACE reads, yields one record per CDR3 protein. The sample carries 300,000 to 350,000 distinct CDR3 sequences, approximately 4% recorded once. The sequenced sample was PBMCs, obtained 5 days after the yellow fever booster vaccination. All receptors derive from a man between 18 and 29 years old who received the YFV17D yellow fever vaccine.

The V gene is TRBV28, the J gene TRBJ2-1; a possible D gene is TRBD1 (6 bases). V was pared by 8 bases and J by 12 bases, with 14 bases between. Germline CDR1 MDHEN, CDR2 SYDVKM. The CDR3 has 11 residues. CDR3 amino acids: CASGGDGRQFF. CDR3 coding DNA: TGTGCCAGCGGGGGCGATGGTCGGCAGTTCTTC.

This chain connects TRBV5-1 to TRBJ1-1, with D maybe TRBD1 (6 bases). The CDR3 covers 20 residues. Germline V gives CDR1 SGHRS, CDR2 YFSETQ. Trimming stripped 4 bases from V and 1 base from J, with 29 bases between. CDR3 DNA sequence: TGCGCCAGCAGCGGAACAACCCCGGGACATGTCACGTCGGCGAACACTGAAGCTTTCTTT. The encoded protein is CASSGTTPGHVTSANTEAFF.

The CDR3 loop is CASSSSGEGPDTQYF. The CDR3 region has the DNA TGTGCCAGCAGCTCTAGCGGGGAGGGGCCAGATACGCAGTATTTT. The chain carries TRBV7-3 and TRBJ2-3; 9 bases fit TRBD2. V was pared by 4 bases and J by 4 bases, with 6 bases of the junction left unmatched. Germline V gene lookup returns CDR1 SGHTA and CDR2 FQGTGA. This CDR3 region has 15 residues.

In this sample, this clonotype turned up many times. The DNA of the CDR3 is TGTGCCAGCAGGATGACAGGGAACTCGTGGACTGAAGCTTTCTTT. Its translation: CASRMTGNSWTEAFF. V usage is TRBV6-2 or TRBV6-3 and J usage is TRBJ1-1, with 7 bases identical to TRBD1. V lost 6 bases and J lost 5; bases outside the gene matches: 12. Germline V CDR1 and CDR2: MNHEY, SVGEGT. This CDR3 is 15 amino acids long.

This chain uses TRBV27 with TRBJ2-1; 7 positions agree with TRBD2. Germline CDR1 is MNHEY and CDR2 is SMNVEV (reference sequence). The CDR3 sequence is 17 residues long. The J segment lost 0 bases and the V segment lost 2 bases, leaving 7 bases of the junction unmatched. This chain's CDR3 is CASSLRQRGYSYNEQFF. CDR3 bases: TGTGCCAGCAGTTTAAGGCAGCGGGGCTACTCCTACAATGAGCAGTTCTTC.

About this clonotype itself: The conserved phenylalanine or tryptophan is not found at the CDR3 terminus, so this likely reflects a read error. V is TRBV5-1 and J is TRBJ1-2, with D perhaps TRBD1 (6 bases). Germline CDR1 reads SGHRS; CDR2 reads YFSETQ. The V end was cut by 0 bases, the J end by 8 bases, with 11 bases between. This CDR3 region has 13 residues. CDR3 coding DNA: TGCGCCAGCAGCTTGGGTGGGACATGGGGCTACACCCTC. This codes for CASSLGGTWGYTL.

The chain employs TRBV7-2 and TRBJ1-5; D gene uncertain. The CDR3 spans 13 residues. The V gene's germline CDR1 is SGHTA and CDR2 FQGNSA. V was shortened by 5 bases and J by 7 bases, with 12 bases between the two germline ends. The CDR3 sequence: CASSSPGGQPQHF. CDR3 bases: TGTGCCAGCAGCAGCCCAGGTGGCCAGCCCCAGCATTTT.

This clonotype showed up many times. This chain connects TRBV6-2 or TRBV6-3 to TRBJ2-1; 10 bases match TRBD1. The CDR3 is 14 amino acids. Germline CDR1 is MNHEY and CDR2 is SVGEGT. V dropped 5 bases and J dropped 14; count of bases not matched to a gene: 12. The CDR3 loop is CASSTSPDRGREFF. CDR3 bases: TGTGCCAGCAGTACAAGCCCGGACAGGGGGAGGGAGTTCTTC.

The gene calls are TRBV19 and TRBJ1-5; TRBD1 matches at 8 bases. Germline V gives CDR1 LNHDA, CDR2 SQIVND (reference sequence). The CDR3 length is 15 residues. V was clipped by 4 bases and J by 4 bases; unmatched bases: 6. This CDR3 is CASSTVGQANQPQHF. CDR3 in DNA: TGTGCCAGTAGTACCGTGGGACAGGCAAATCAGCCCCAGCATTTT.

This clonotype appeared a few times. V is TRBV28 and J is TRBJ2-7, with TRBD1 matching over 7 bases. The length of the CDR3 is 14 residues. In germline, CDR1 is MDHEN, CDR2 SYDVKM. The V gene end was trimmed by 6 bases and the J gene end by 1 base; junction bases not matched to a gene: 6. CDR3 DNA: TGTGCCAGCAGAGACCGGGACAGATCCTACGAGCAGTACGTC. Protein product: CASRDRDRSYEQYV.

Only a few counts were recorded for this clonotype. The gene calls are TRBV3-1 and TRBJ2-2; D not certain. The CDR3 is 14 amino acids. The germline V gene encodes CDR1 LGHDT and CDR2 YNNKEL (reference sequence). V was clipped by 1 base and J by 5 bases, with 8 bases between them. This CDR3 reads CASSQVAGTGELFF. The CDR3 nucleotides are TGTGCCAGCAGCCAAGTTGCAGGTACCGGGGAGCTGTTTTTT.

In this sample, this clonotype turned up a few times. V gene TRBV5-1 combines with J gene TRBJ2-5, with TRBD2 matching over 8 bases. Germline trimming cut 6 bases from V and 4 bases from J; bases unmatched to any gene: 14. This CDR3 has 16 amino acids. Germline V gives CDR1 SGHRS, CDR2 YFSETQ. The CDR3 DNA reads as TGCGCCAGCACCCCCGGTCGGGGAGCGGGGGTAGAGACCCAGTACTTC. Protein: CASTPGRGAGVETQYF.

This clonotype was seen repeatedly, ten times or more. The chain uses TRBV15 and TRBJ2-5; D unclear. Trimming stripped 4 bases from V and 5 bases from J, with 8 bases between. Germline CDR1 is LNHNV and CDR2 is YYDKDF (reference sequence). This CDR3 spans 12 amino acids. The CDR3 reads CATSKHGETQYF. The CDR3 DNA sequence: TGTGCCACCAGCAAGCACGGGGAGACCCAGTACTTC.

This clonotype occurred a few times. This chain uses TRBV27 with TRBJ2-3; possibly TRBD2 for D (5 bases). CDR1 and CDR2 from the germline V gene are MNHEY and SMNVEV (reference sequence). CDR3 length equals 16 residues. The germline V and J ends were trimmed by 4 bases and 6 bases, with 20 bases remaining between them. The CDR3 loop is CASSSNTPSRADTQYF. The CDR3 region has the DNA TGTGCCAGCAGTTCAAACACCCCCTCGAGGGCGGATACGCAGTATTTT.

This clonotype was picked up many times. The chain employs TRBV5-1 and TRBJ2-2; D remains ambiguous. The CDR3 runs 12 residues. CDR1 and CDR2 (germline): SGHRS, YFSETQ. Trimming removed 6 bases from V and 0 bases from J, with 3 bases in between. The CDR3 sequence is CASTANTGELFF. CDR3 nucleotide sequence: TGCGCCAGCACCGCGAACACCGGGGAGCTGTTTTTT.

J is TRBJ1-3 and V is TRBV6-5; D is perhaps TRBD1 (5 bases). Trimming cost V 0 bases and J 2 bases, with 11 bases left between them. There are 16 residues in the CDR3. Germline assignment: CDR1 MNHEY and CDR2 SVGAGI. CDR3: CASSYSGTGAGNTIYF. CDR3 in DNA: TGTGCCAGCAGTTACTCCGGGACGGGGGCTGGAAACACCATATATTTT.

There are many counts of this clonotype. The chain has TRBV11-2 and TRBJ2-2, with unresolved D. With 1 base removed from V and 5 bases from J, the gap between germline ends came to 20 bases. Germline V gene data show CDR1 as SGHAT and CDR2 as FQNNGV. CDR3 length: 18 residues. The CDR3: CASSLARLLRVRTGELFF. The CDR3, as DNA: TGTGCCAGCAGCTTAGCCCGGTTACTCCGGGTTAGGACCGGGGAGCTGTTTTTT.

The J gene is TRBJ2-5, the V gene TRBV4-3, with D perhaps matching TRBD2 (6 bases). Germline V gives CDR1 LGHNA, CDR2 YSLEER. The CDR3 totals 14 residues. Trimming removed 3 bases from V and 4 bases from J, with 12 bases in between. The CDR3 is CASSQGMGGETQYF. The CDR3 DNA is TGCGCCAGCAGCCAGGGGATGGGGGGAGAGACCCAGTACTTC.

This chain connects TRBV7-2 to TRBJ1-5; D not certain. There are 13 residues in the CDR3. Trimming took 0 bases from V and 7 from J, leaving 7 bases between them. Germline V gene sequence: CDR1 SGHTA, CDR2 FQGNSA. In DNA form, the CDR3 reads TGTGCCAGCAGCTTAGCGCTCAAACAGCCCCAGCATTTT. Translating it yields CASSLALKQPQHF.

This clonotype has ten or more counts. The chain combines TRBV2 with TRBJ2-7, with 7 bases that match TRBD1. The CDR3 runs 12 residues. Per the germline V gene, CDR1 is SNHLY and CDR2 is FYNNEI. Trimming removed 5 bases from V and 4 bases from J; junction bases left unmatched: 2. Here the CDR3 DNA reads TGTGCCAGCAGTAAGACAGGGTACGAGCAGTACTTC. Residues: CASSKTGYEQYF.

The rearrangement links TRBV16 to TRBJ2-3, with D perhaps TRBD2 (6 bases). The ends were cut back, 4 bases at V and 5 bases at J, with 25 bases in the middle. Germline V lookup: CDR1 KGHSY, CDR2 FQNENV. This CDR3 contains 18 residues. In nucleotides, the CDR3 is TGTGCCAGCAGCCCCCCCCCGGGGCGGGGAGGATTAAGAGATACGCAGTATTTT. It is translated as CASSPPPGRGGLRDTQYF.